Listed here is a single T cell receptor beta chain. It lacks a known antigen. Per-base quality was not reported, and no clone a single base away is much larger than it. According to the germline V gene, CDR1 reads SGHTA and CDR2 reads FQGTGA. V lost 0 bases and J lost 1 base, and the count of bases not matched to a germline gene is 2. Inclusive of the bounding cysteine and phenylalanine, the CDR3 is 15 residues long. CDR3 DNA is the only sequence kept; it has 45 bases, read in frame from the first base. The sample is drawn from a study of blood T cell repertoires in COVID-19 (dated by TCRdb to about 2020). For the study in its entirety: Samples from collaborators originated in the United States, Italy and Spain and spanned both the acute and convalescent phases of COVID-19. The material from the prospective study consisted of cDNA or gDNA derived from T cells, B-cell-depleted T cells, or PBMCs. Deeply sampled blood TCRbeta repertoires from subjects exposed to, actively infected with, or recovered from COVID-19 were included in the dataset. The repertoires were made available in a free public database intended to serve as a resource for research on the immune response to SARS-CoV-2. Samples came from the ongoing ImmuneRACE study (first 160 participants) plus 1,254 subjects from 6 global collaborators. A de-identified subject ID, COVID-19 status, age in years and sex were almost always included in the sample metadata. Where available, HLA class I and class II types were taken from metadata supplied by the sample provider and were not determined by assay-based typing.

Points the paper makes about the study in general: Clinical and demographic metadata were provided uncurated, with the amount varying by source and participant.

TCRbeta CDR3 regions were amplified from genomic DNA by means of the immunoSEQ Assay, a bias-controlled multiplex PCR. In the source study's methods: The number of nucleated cells in each sample was estimated by amplification of reference gene primers within the assay. Sequence reads were collapsed and filtered to measure the absolute abundance of every unique TCRbeta CDR3 rearrangement. For each sample, productive Simpson clonality was calculated as the square root of Simpson's diversity index across productive rearrangements. The table was pulled from immuneACCESS by TCRdb, which kept in-frame rearrangements only. Such tables lose some clones; where checked, under half of the loss comes from unresolved V genes, and the rest has no known cause. V, J and clone size reflect that table, while D and trimming were determined from the DNA. The sample has 40,000 to 50,000 clones on record, roughly 88% of them singletons. Of the sample, less than 2.5% falls within the top ten clones.

The collaborating institutions used their own protocols to collect whole blood in K2EDTA tubes. For TCRbeta analysis, collaborators shipped samples as frozen whole blood, isolated PBMCs, or DNA extracted from either of those sample types. This receptor was identified in a woman aged 60-70 years with acute or convalescent COVID-19. Sequencing input: peripheral blood. This chain is built from TRBV7-3 and TRBJ2-5, with 7 central nucleotides matching TRBD1. The CDR3 protein is CASSLTDRSQETQYF. The sequenced DNA is TGTGCCAGCAGCTTAACGGACAGGTCCCAAGAGACCCAGTACTTC.